A single T cell receptor beta chain is shown here with its context. Its cognate antigen is unknown. Over 95% purity was reached by all sorted populations. The whole isolated RNA underwent reverse transcription, so sequencing captured expressed TCRB transcripts. Sequencing used immunoSEQ multiplex PCR; TCRdb keeps in-frame clones, though not all of them. The table has 150,000 or so clones, 9.5% to 10% seen once; the top ten hold nearly 0.65%. Per the germline V gene, CDR1 is SGHRS and CDR2 is YFSETQ. The CDR3 runs to 16 residues. The V end lost 2 bases, the J end lost 0 bases, and 14 bases lay between the germline ends. The entry originates in a study of beta chain features in type 1 diabetes. The overall study: When patients were set against healthy donors, age, gender and cell yields were similar. Study-level findings and limits: The naive, central memory and Treg TCRB repertoires of patients appeared to be more similar to one another than those of healthy donors. TCRB CDR3s from Type 1 diabetes patients were moderately but significantly shorter in all four CD4+ subsets.

The clonotype comes from a middle-aged woman in good health. Sequencing used central memory CD4+ T cells from blood. V is TRBV5-1 and J is TRBJ1-2; tentatively, D is TRBD1 (5 bases). This chain's CDR3 is CASSFSGTPPNYGYTF. CDR3 nucleotide sequence: TGCGCCAGCAGCTTTAGCGGGACCCCACCTAACTATGGCTACACCTTC.